The 4 T cell receptor beta chains reported below all come from one sample, sequenced in a study of OX40 agonist ivuxolimab in advanced cancers. Sequencing was performed with immunoSEQ multiplex PCR; in TCRdb, only in-frame clones are kept and a portion is missing. Seen here are under 70,000 clones, approximately 92% observed once, and the top ten hold 5.5% to 8%. Here the sequenced sample was CD4+ or CD8+ T cells sorted from blood, taken in a trial of the OX40 agonist ivuxolimab. These receptors originate from an adult with an advanced solid tumor such as melanoma, head and neck, liver or kidney cancer.

The V call is TRBV2, the J call TRBJ2-7; the match to TRBD1 covers 7 bases. This CDR3 is 14 amino acids long. Germline assignment: CDR1 SNHLY and CDR2 FYNNEI. The V gene end was trimmed by 6 bases and the J gene end by 3 bases; junction bases not matched to a gene: 8. The DNA for the CDR3 is TGTGCCAGCAGGGGGGACAGTCTGATCTACGAGCAGTACTTC. It is translated as CASRGDSLIYEQYF.

The chain carries TRBV6-5 and TRBJ2-7; D is possibly TRBD1 (7 bases). V shed 2 bases and J shed 3 bases, with 11 bases lying between them. The germline CDR1 and CDR2 sequences are MNHEY and SVGAGI. The CDR3 has 14 residues. The DNA for the CDR3 is TGTGCCAGCAGTTACACAGGGGAGGTCTACGAGCAGTACTTC. Translation: CASSYTGEVYEQYF.

The rearrangement uses TRBV28 and TRBJ2-1, with 9 bases lining up with TRBD1. This CDR3 region has 15 residues. Trimming at V came to 4 bases and at J to 6 bases, leaving 7 bases not matched to a gene. Germline CDR1 and CDR2: MDHEN and SYDVKM. CDR3: CASSWGQGVGNEQFF. The CDR3 DNA is TGTGCCAGCAGTTGGGGACAGGGTGTGGGCAATGAGCAGTTCTTC.

By share, this clone ranks as medium-sized. This rearrangement joins TRBV6-4 to TRBJ2-1, with a possible D match to TRBD2 (7 bases). The V gene's germline CDR1 is MRHNA and CDR2 SNTAGT. V was pared by 0 bases and J by 9 bases, with 18 bases between. This CDR3 is built from 16 residues. The CDR3 DNA follows: TGTGCCAGCAGTGACTCGGCCGGGGGGCAGGCTGGTGAGCAGTTCTTC. Protein product: CASSDSAGGQAGEQFF.